There are a few counts of the clone carrying this T cell receptor (beta chain). Antigen: not known. These data are taken from a study of T cells in Graves' hyperthyroidism and ophthalmopathy. Diagnostic assessment was based on clinical symptoms, serum thyroxine and TRAb, thyroid ultrasound and orbital computed tomography. Study-level findings and limits: Most expanded thyroid clonotypes above 0.001 also appeared in blood. Median prediction lead before ophthalmopathy onset was 6.5 to 7 months with the model.

V gave up 3 bases and J gave up 7 bases; unmatched junction bases: 13. This CDR3 comprises 17 residues. Germline CDR1 LGHNA, CDR2 YNFKEQ. Amplification targeted TCR beta CDR3 regions from RNA transcripts. First-round RT-PCR with HTBI primers amplified the TCR CDR3 region. From the multiplex PCR reads, TCRdb called clonotypes with MiXCR, one entry per CDR3 protein. In the table there are about 400,000 distinct CDR3 sequences, over 13% of which are singletons. The sequenced material came from blood. The sequence was obtained from a man between 45 and 60 years old with Graves' ophthalmopathy. The chain couples TRBV4-2 to TRBJ2-1; 9 nucleotides agree with TRBD2. The DNA for the CDR3 is TGTGCCAGCAGCCAGGGTGCGGGAGTAGCGGGGGAAAATGAGCAGTTCTTC. Translated: CASSQGAGVAGENEQFF.